A selection of T cell receptor beta chains follows, all from one sample in a study of Ad26.COV2.S vaccination and SARS-CoV-2 variants. The table came from immunoSEQ multiplex PCR; TCRdb's copy has only in-frame clones and leaves some out. The repertoire holds fewer than 600,000 clones, with roughly nine tenths as singletons. Here the sequenced sample was peripheral blood, taken in a trial of Ad26.COV2.S vaccine versus placebo. The receptors stem from a person aged 18 to 59 who received the Ad26.COV2.S COVID-19 vaccine or a placebo. Each CDR3 is given with its conserved first and last residue. Fields, in order: V gene, clone size, D gene, J gene, CDR3 DNA, CDR3 protein. A D gene is named only where the DNA matches it firmly. Size is stated for part of the rows, as once, few or many counts, or as a class when the clone is expanded.

TRBV4-1	once	.	TRBJ1-2	TGCGCCAGCAGCCAAGGCCAGGGCGACTTCAAAAACTATGGCTACACCTTC	CASSQGQGDFKNYGYTF
TRBV28	.	.	TRBJ1-6	TGTGCCAGCAGTTCGAGGGGGAATTCACCCCTCCACTTT	CASSSRGNSPLHF
TRBV9	.	.	TRBJ1-2	TGTGCCAGCAGCGTAGAGCCCCAGCCTAACTATGGCTACACCTTC	CASSVEPQPNYGYTF
TRBV11-2	.	TRBD2	TRBJ2-1	TGTGCCAGCAGCTTGGGACTAGCGGGGGCATACCTAAGCAATGAGCAGTTCTTC	CASSLGLAGAYLSNEQFF
TRBV29-1	once	TRBD2	TRBJ2-1	TGCAGCGTCGTTGCTATTTCTCTTAGAGCGGGAGGGGTTAATGAGCAGTTCTTC	CSVVAISLRAGGVNEQFF
TRBV2	.	.	TRBJ2-6	TGTGCCAGTACCCCTCCATATCTCGGGGCCAACGTCCTGACTTTC	CASTPPYLGANVLTF
TRBV10-3	.	TRBD1	TRBJ1-5	TGTGCCATCAGCCCAGGGGGAAGAAGTCAGCCCCAGCATTTT	CAISPGGRSQPQHF
TRBV29-1	.	TRBD2	TRBJ2-3	TGCAGCGTCGTACGGGAGGGCCGCGCAGATACGCAGTATTTT	CSVVREGRADTQYF
TRBV5-1	.	TRBD1	TRBJ1-2	TGCGCCAGCAGCTTGGGACAGGGGATCGGGCCGGACTATGGCTACACCTTC	CASSLGQGIGPDYGYTF
TRBV12-2	.	.	TRBJ1-2	TGTGCAAGTCGTAATGGGGATTATGGCTACACCTTC	CASRNGDYGYTF
TRBV19	.	TRBD1	TRBJ1-2	TGTGCCAGTAGTATATTAAGGGGGCGCGACTATGGCTACACCTTC	CASSILRGRDYGYTF
TRBV9	once	TRBD2	TRBJ2-3	TGTGCCAGCAGCGTAGTAGTGACTAGCGGGGGCACAGATACGCAGTATTTT	CASSVVVTSGGTDTQYF
TRBV9	.	.	TRBJ1-5	TGTGCCAGCAGCGTAGGAGGGACGACTAATCAGCCCCAGCATTTT	CASSVGGTTNQPQHF
TRBV19	.	TRBD1	TRBJ2-5	TGTGCCAGTAGTGGGACAGCAATAAAAGAGACCCAGTACTTC	CASSGTAIKETQYF
TRBV7-2	.	.	TRBJ2-1	TGTGCCAGCAGCGAGCAGAGCTCCTACAATGAGCAGTTCTTC	CASSEQSSYNEQFF
TRBV5-1	.	TRBD2	TRBJ2-5	TGCGCCAGCAGCTTGGGTACTAGCGGGAAGTACGAGACCCAGTACTTC	CASSLGTSGKYETQYF
TRBV7-3	.	.	TRBJ1-1	TGTGCCAGCAGCTTAAATGGGGGCGCGGGGATGAACACTGAAGCTTTCTTT	CASSLNGGAGMNTEAFF
TRBV6-6	.	TRBD2	TRBJ2-1	TGTGCCAGCAGTCAAACTAGCGGGAGTAGGAATGAGCAGTTCTTC	CASSQTSGSRNEQFF
TRBV28	.	.	TRBJ1-1	TGTGCCAGCAGCACACAGGGTACAATGAACACTGAAGCTTTCTTT	CASSTQGTMNTEAFF
TRBV3-1/TRBV3-2	once	.	TRBJ2-1	TGTGCCAGCAGCCAAGGCTCACACATCTTGGGTGAGCAGTTCTTC	CASSQGSHILGEQFF
TRBV7-9	.	.	TRBJ2-6	TGTGCCAGCAGCCTAACGGCTTCCAACGTCCTGACTTTC	CASSLTASNVLTF
TRBV7-8	.	TRBD2	TRBJ2-3	TGTGCCAGCAGCACGCGATACGGACTAGCGGCAGCAGATACGCAGTATTTT	CASSTRYGLAAADTQYF
TRBV29-1	.	TRBD2	TRBJ2-1	TGCAGCGCGAGCGGGAGGGCCTTCAATGAGCAGTTCTTC	CSASGRAFNEQFF
TRBV10-3	.	.	TRBJ2-3	TGTGCCTGCTCCGGGCCCAGAAGTAGGGGGGGGAGCACAGATACGCAGTATTTT	CACSGPRSRGGSTDTQYF
TRBV29-1	.	.	TRBJ1-1	TGCAGCGCAACCAAGGAGAACACTGAAGCTTTCTTT	CSATKENTEAFF
TRBV29-1	.	TRBD2	TRBJ2-7	TGCAGCGTTTACTCCGGGACTAGCGACTCCTACGAGCAGTACTTC	CSVYSGTSDSYEQYF
TRBV7-8	.	TRBD1	TRBJ1-1	TGTGCCAGCAGCAGGGGGCAGAGGAGCACTGAAGCTTTCTTT	CASSRGQRSTEAFF
TRBV11-2	.	.	TRBJ2-1	TGTGCCAGCAGCGCTCCGGGACAAATAAACAATGAGCAGTTCTTC	CASSAPGQINNEQFF
TRBV28	.	.	TRBJ2-1	TGTGCCAGCAGTCGGGATGAGCAGTTCTTC	CASSRDEQFF
TRBV10-3	once	TRBD1	TRBJ1-2	TGTGCCATCAGGGGAACAGGGGGCGCGGGCTATGGCTACACCTTC	CAIRGTGGAGYGYTF
TRBV19	.	.	TRBJ1-5	TGTGCCAGTAGTATAGACAGGGGCTTGAGCAATCAGCCCCAGCATTTT	CASSIDRGLSNQPQHF
TRBV27	.	.	TRBJ1-2	TGTGCCAGCAGTCGAGCGGGGCTGGGAGGCTACACCTTC	CASSRAGLGGYTF
TRBV9	.	.	TRBJ2-7	TGTGCCAGCAGCGAGAACAGGGACTACGAGCAGTACTTC	CASSENRDYEQYF
TRBV9	once	.	TRBJ2-7	TGTGCCAGCAGCGTAGAGGAGGGGCCACCCTACGAGCAGTACTTC	CASSVEEGPPYEQYF
TRBV7-8	.	TRBD2	TRBJ2-3	TGTGCCAGCAGCCGAGAGCCGGGACTAGCGGGAGGAGATACGCAGTATTTT	CASSREPGLAGGDTQYF
TRBV6-5	.	.	TRBJ2-3	TGTGCCACAGAGGGCCCAGAGTCAGATACGCAGTATTTT	CATEGPESDTQYF
TRBV5-4	.	.	TRBJ2-4	TGTGCCAGCAGCTCGGCACAGGGAAACATTCAGTACTTC	CASSSAQGNIQYF
TRBV10-3	.	.	TRBJ2-6	TGTGCCATCAAAAACTCTGGGGCCAACGTCCTGACTTTC	CAIKNSGANVLTF
TRBV19	.	.	TRBJ2-7	TGTGCCAGTTCTCCTGGGGCCCACCAATTATCCTACGAGCAGTACTTC	CASSPGAHQLSYEQYF
TRBV7-2	.	.	TRBJ1-1	TGTGCCAGCAGCTTGGGGAGGTGGGACACTGAAGCTTTCTTT	CASSLGRWDTEAFF
TRBV2	once	TRBD1	TRBJ1-6	TGTGCCAGCAGTGAACAGGGGGATCGGTCACCCCTCCACTTT	CASSEQGDRSPLHF
TRBV28	.	.	TRBJ1-1	TGTGCCACCAGAAGGGGGTTGAACACTGAAGCTTTCTTT	CATRRGLNTEAFF
TRBV27	.	TRBD2	TRBJ2-1	TGTGCCAGCATCCCGTTAGCGGGGGGCACTTACAATGAGCAGTTCTTC	CASIPLAGGTYNEQFF
TRBV13	.	.	TRBJ2-6	TGTGCCAGCAGCCGGACGGAGAAGGAGATTTTCTCTGGGGCCAACGTCCTGACTTTC	CASSRTEKEIFSGANVLTF
TRBV28	few	.	TRBJ2-3	TGTGCCAGCAGTCCCTTCTATACCTCTAGCACAGATACGCAGTATTTT	CASSPFYTSSTDTQYF
TRBV3-1/TRBV3-2	once	.	TRBJ1-5	TGTGCCAGCAGCCAAAACAGGGATCAGCCCCAGCATTTT	CASSQNRDQPQHF
TRBV7-3	.	.	TRBJ2-3	TGTGCCAGCAGCTTATCTCCCAGCGCCACAGATACGCAGTATTTT	CASSLSPSATDTQYF
TRBV4-1	.	TRBD1	TRBJ1-5	TGCGCCAGCAGCCAAGGGACAGGGTCCGGTCAGCCCCAGCATTTT	CASSQGTGSGQPQHF
TRBV7-9	.	TRBD1	TRBJ1-3	TGTGCCAGCAGGGGGACAGGATCTGGAAACACCATATATTTT	CASRGTGSGNTIYF
TRBV19	.	TRBD1	TRBJ1-4	TGTGCCAGTACCCATCGGCGGACAGGGGCACAAAATGAAAAACTGTTTTTT	CASTHRRTGAQNEKLFF
TRBV15	.	.	TRBJ1-2	TGTGCCACCAGCAGACACGATACGAGTAACTATGGCTACACCTTC	CATSRHDTSNYGYTF
TRBV2	.	TRBD1	TRBJ2-7	TGTGCCAGCAGGGGACAGTCCTACGAGCAGTACTTC	CASRGQSYEQYF
TRBV5-5	.	.	TRBJ1-2	TGTGCCAGCAGCAATGACAGGAAAGCTAACTATGGCTACACCTTC	CASSNDRKANYGYTF
TRBV7-6	.	.	TRBJ2-3	TGTGCCAGCAGCTTAGTAGGGATTCAGACGCAGTATTTT	CASSLVGIQTQYF
TRBV13	.	.	TRBJ2-7	TGTGCCAGCAGCGCCCAGGAGGAGCAGTACTTC	CASSAQEEQYF
TRBV12-5	.	.	TRBJ2-7	TGTGCTAGTGGTAATTGGGGCTCCTACGAGCAGTACTTC	CASGNWGSYEQYF
TRBV30	.	.	TRBJ1-1	TGTGCCTGGAGTGTACTGACGGGGAAGACTGAAGCTTTCTTT	CAWSVLTGKTEAFF
TRBV19	few	TRBD1	TRBJ1-2	TGTGCCAGTACCAACAGGGGAGGGCTCGGCTACACCTTC	CASTNRGGLGYTF